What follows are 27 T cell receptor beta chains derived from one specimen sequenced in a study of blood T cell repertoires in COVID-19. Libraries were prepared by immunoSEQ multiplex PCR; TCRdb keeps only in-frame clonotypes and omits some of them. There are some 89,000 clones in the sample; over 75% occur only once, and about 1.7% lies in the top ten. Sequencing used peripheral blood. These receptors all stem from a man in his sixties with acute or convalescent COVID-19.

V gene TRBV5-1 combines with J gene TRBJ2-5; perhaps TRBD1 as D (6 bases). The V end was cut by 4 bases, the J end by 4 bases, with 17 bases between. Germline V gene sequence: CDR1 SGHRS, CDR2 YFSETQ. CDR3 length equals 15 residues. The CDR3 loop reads CASSRGQGQGETQYF. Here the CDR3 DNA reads TGCGCCAGCAGCCGAGGCCAGGGGCAGGGAGAGACCCAGTACTTC.

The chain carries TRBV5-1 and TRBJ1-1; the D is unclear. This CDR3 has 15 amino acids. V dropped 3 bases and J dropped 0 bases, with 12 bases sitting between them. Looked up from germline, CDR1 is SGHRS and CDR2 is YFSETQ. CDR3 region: CASSSRPDMNTEAFF. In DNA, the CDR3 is TGCGCCAGCAGCTCGCGTCCCGACATGAACACTGAAGCTTTCTTT.

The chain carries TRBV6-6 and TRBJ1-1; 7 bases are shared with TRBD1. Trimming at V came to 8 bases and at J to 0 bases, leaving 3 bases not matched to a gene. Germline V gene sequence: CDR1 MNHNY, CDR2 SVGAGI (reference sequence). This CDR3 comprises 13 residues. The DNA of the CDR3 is TGTGCCAGCGGGACAGACCTGAACACTGAAGCTTTCTTT. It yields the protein CASGTDLNTEAFF.

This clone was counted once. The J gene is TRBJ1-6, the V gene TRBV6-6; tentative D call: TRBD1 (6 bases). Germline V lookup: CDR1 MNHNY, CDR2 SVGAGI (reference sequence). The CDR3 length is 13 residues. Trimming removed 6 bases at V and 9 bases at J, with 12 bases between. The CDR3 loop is CASRGGGGSPLHF. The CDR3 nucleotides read TGTGCCAGCAGAGGTGGGGGCGGTTCACCCCTCCACTTT.

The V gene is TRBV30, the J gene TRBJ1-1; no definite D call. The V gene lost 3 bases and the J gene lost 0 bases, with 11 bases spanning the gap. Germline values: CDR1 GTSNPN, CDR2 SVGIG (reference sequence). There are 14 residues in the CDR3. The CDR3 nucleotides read TGTGCCTGGAGCCGAGGGTGGGTGAACACTGAAGCTTTCTTT. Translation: CAWSRGWVNTEAFF.

The CDR3 loop reads CASSHAGGTLGQPQHF. CDR3 nucleotide sequence: TGTGCCAGCAGCCACGCCGGGGGAACCCTGGGTCAGCCCCAGCATTTT. V is TRBV3-1 (or the pseudogene TRBV3-2) and J is TRBJ1-5; possibly TRBD1 for D (5 bases). CDR1 and CDR2 (germline): LGHDT, YNNKEL (reference sequence). The ends were cut back, 3 bases at V and 6 bases at J, with 18 bases in the middle. The CDR3 extends over 16 amino acids.

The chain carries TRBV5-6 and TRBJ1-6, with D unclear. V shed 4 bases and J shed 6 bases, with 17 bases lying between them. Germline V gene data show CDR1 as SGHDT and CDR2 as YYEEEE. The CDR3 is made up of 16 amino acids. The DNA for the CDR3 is TGTGCCAGCAGCCGGTTGGAGGGCCTTGCTAATTCACCCCTCCACTTT. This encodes CASSRLEGLANSPLHF.

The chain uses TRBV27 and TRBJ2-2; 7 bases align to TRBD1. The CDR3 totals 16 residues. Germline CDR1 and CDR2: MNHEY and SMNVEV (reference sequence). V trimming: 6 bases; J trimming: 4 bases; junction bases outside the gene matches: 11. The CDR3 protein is CASSFGTAPITGELFF. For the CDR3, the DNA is TGTGCCAGCAGCTTCGGGACAGCGCCCATCACCGGGGAGCTGTTTTTT.

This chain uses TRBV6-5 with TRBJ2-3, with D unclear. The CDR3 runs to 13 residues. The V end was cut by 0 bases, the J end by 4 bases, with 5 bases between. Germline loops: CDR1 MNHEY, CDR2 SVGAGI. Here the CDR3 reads CASSYSFADTQYF. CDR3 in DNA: TGTGCCAGCAGTTACTCATTCGCAGATACGCAGTATTTT.

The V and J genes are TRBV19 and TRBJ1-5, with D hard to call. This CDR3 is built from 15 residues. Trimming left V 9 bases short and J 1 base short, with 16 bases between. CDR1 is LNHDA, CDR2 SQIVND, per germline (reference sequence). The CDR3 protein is CASDRAAGSNQPQHF. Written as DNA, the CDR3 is TGTGCCAGCGACCGGGCAGCGGGGAGCAATCAGCCCCAGCATTTT. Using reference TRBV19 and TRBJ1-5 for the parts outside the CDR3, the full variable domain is DGGITQSPKYLFRKEGQNVTLSCEQNLNHDAMYWYRQDPGQGLRLIYYSQIVNDFQKGDIAEGYSVSREKKESFPLTVTSAQKNPTAFYLCASDRAAGSNQPQHFGDGTRLSIL.

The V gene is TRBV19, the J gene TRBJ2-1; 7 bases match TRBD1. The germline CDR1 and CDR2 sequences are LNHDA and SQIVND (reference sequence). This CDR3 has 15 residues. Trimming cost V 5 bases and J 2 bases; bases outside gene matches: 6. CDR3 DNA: TGTGCCAGTAGTTTCCGACAGGGAACCTACAATGAGCAGTTCTTC. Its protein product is CASSFRQGTYNEQFF.

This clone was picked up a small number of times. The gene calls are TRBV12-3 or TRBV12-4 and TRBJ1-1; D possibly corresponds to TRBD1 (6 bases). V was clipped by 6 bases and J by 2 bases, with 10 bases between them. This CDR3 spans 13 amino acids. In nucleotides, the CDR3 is TGTGCCAGCAGCCAACAGGGAAACACTGAAGCTTTCTTT. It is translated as CASSQQGNTEAFF.

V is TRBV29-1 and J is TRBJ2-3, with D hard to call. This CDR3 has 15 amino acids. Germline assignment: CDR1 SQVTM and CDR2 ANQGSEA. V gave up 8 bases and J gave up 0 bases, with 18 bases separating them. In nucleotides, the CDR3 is TGCAGCTGTGCGATGAGAGTCCTTAGCACAGATACGCAGTATTTT. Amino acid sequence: CSCAMRVLSTDTQYF.

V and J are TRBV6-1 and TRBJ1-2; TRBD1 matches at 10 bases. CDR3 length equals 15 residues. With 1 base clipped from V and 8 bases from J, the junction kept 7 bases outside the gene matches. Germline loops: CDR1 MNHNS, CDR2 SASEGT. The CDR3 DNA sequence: TGTGCCAGCAGTGAAGAGAGACAGGGGGCTAGGGGCTACACCTTC. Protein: CASSEERQGARGYTF.

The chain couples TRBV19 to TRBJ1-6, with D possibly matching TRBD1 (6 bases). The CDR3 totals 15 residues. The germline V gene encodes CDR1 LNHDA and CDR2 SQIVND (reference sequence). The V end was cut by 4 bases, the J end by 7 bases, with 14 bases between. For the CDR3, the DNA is TGTGCCAGTAGTACTTCGGGGGGCTGGAATTCACCCCTCCACTTT. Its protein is CASSTSGGWNSPLHF. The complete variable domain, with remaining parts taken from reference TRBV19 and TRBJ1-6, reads DGGITQSPKYLFRKEGQNVTLSCEQNLNHDAMYWYRQDPGQGLRLIYYSQIVNDFQKGDIAEGYSVSREKKESFPLTVTSAQKNPTAFYLCASSTSGGWNSPLHFGNGTRLTVT.

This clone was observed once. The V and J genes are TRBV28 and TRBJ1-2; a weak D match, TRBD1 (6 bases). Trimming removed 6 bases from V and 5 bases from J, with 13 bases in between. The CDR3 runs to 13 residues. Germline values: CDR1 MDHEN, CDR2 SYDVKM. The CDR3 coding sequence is TGTGCCAGCAGCCCAGAGGGGGTTTATGGCTACACCTTC. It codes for CASSPEGVYGYTF.

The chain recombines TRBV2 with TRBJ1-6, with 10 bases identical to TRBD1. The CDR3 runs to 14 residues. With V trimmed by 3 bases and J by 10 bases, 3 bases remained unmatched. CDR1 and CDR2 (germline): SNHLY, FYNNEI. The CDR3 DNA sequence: TGTGCCAGCAGTGACGTGGACAGGGGGTCACCCCTCCACTTT. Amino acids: CASSDVDRGSPLHF.

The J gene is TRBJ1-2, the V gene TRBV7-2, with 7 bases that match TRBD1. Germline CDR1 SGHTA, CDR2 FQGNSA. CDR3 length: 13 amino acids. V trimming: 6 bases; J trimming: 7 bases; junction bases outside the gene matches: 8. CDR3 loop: CASSYDREAGYTF. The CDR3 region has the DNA TGTGCCAGCAGTTACGACAGGGAGGCTGGCTACACCTTC.

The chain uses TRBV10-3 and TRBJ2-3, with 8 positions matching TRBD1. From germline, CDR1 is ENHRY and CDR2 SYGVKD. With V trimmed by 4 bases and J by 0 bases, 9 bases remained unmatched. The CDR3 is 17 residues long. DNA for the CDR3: TGTGCCATCAGTGCCTATGACAGGGGCCCTAGCACAGATACGCAGTATTTT. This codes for CAISAYDRGPSTDTQYF.

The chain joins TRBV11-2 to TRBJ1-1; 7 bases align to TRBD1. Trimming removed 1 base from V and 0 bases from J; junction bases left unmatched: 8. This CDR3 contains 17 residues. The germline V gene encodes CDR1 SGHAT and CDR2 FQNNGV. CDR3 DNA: TGTGCCAGCAGCTTAGTGAGACCGGGACAGTTGAACACTGAAGCTTTCTTT. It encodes CASSLVRPGQLNTEAFF.

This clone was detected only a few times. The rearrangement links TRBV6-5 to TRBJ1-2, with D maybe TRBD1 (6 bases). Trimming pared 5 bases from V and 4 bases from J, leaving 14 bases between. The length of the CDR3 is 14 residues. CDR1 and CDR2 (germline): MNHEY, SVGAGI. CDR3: CASSPRDKSYGYTF. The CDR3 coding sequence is TGTGCCAGCAGTCCCCGGGACAAGAGCTATGGCTACACCTTC.

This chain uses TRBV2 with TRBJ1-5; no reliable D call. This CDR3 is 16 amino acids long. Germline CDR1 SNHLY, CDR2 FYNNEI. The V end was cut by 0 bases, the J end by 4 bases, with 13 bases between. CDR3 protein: CASSEAPRGVNQPQHF. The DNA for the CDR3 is TGTGCCAGCAGTGAAGCGCCCCGGGGAGTTAATCAGCCCCAGCATTTT.

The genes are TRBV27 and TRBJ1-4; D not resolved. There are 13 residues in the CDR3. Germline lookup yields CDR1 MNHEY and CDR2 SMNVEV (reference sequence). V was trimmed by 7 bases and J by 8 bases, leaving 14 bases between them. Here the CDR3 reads CASTVYGSEKLFF. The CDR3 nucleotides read TGTGCCAGCACAGTTTATGGTTCAGAAAAACTGTTTTTT.

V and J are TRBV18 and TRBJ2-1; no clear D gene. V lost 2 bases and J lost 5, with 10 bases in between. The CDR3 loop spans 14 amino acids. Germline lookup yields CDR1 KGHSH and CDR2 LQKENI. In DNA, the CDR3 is TGTGCCAGCTCACCAATAAGAACTGACAATGAGCAGTTCTTC. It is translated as CASSPIRTDNEQFF.

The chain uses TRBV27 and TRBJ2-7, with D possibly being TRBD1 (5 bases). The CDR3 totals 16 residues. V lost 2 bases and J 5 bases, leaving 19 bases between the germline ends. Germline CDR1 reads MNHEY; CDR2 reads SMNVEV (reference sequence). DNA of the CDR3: TGTGCCAGCAGTTTAATTGGAAGGCAGGGATTCAACGAGCAGTACTTC. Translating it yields CASSLIGRQGFNEQYF.

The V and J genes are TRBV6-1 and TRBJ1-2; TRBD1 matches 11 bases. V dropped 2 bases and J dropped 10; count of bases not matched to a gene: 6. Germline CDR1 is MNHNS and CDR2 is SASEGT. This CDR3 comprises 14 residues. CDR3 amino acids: CASSETGTGGSYTF. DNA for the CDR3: TGTGCCAGCAGTGAAACCGGGACAGGGGGTTCCTACACCTTC.

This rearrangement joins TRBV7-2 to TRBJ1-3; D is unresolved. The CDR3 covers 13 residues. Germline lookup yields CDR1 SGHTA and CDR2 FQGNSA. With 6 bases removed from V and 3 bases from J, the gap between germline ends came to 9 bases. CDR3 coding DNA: TGTGCCAGCAGTCTCTCGTTTGGAAACACCATATATTTT. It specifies CASSLSFGNTIYF.